This T cell receptor (beta chain) appears in the sequencing data of a study of shared clonotypes between healthy human individuals (dated by TCRdb to 2018 to 2021). For context, the study as a whole: The cohort included three men and a couple of women between 18 and 49 years of age. Per donor, leukapheresis produced somewhere between about 0.9 and 9.5 billion PBMCs. Libraries were prepared and TCR repertoires were sequenced by different laboratories using diverse techniques, in order to increase sequencing depth and limit assay-specific biases. The study deeply sequenced blood TCR repertoires of five healthy adults to estimate repertoire size and the extent of clonotype sharing between individuals. For each donor, three plates each were used for CD4 naive and CD4 memory, two plates were used for CD8 naive, and one plate was used for CD8 memory.

The germline V gene gives CDR1 as SNHLY and CDR2 as FYNNEI. Trimming at the junction amounts to 5 bases on V and 1 base on J, and the germline ends lie 2 bases apart. Reading from cysteine to phenylalanine, the CDR3 counts 11 amino acids. Of all the DNA, just the CDR3 is kept, 33 bases in frame from base 1. Turning to this clone: It lacks a known antigen. No qualities accompany the bases; no much larger clone lies one base away.

Points the paper makes about the study in general: Larger estimated clonotype richness was generally found for naive subsets than for memory subsets. Even with the large sequencing depth, rarefaction of the sorted-subset datasets indicated that sequencing was incomplete. Pairwise subsampling indicated that sequencing depth was expected to affect the degree of clonotype sharing among donors. Sampling was limited to blood, and TCR repertoires in tissue likely differ from TCR repertoires in blood. Sharing across four donors was observed for roughly 5% of naive CD4, less than 4% of naive CD8, over 2% of memory CD4, and roughly 0.4% of memory CD8 clonotypes. The small number of donors limited the genetic and exposure-history diversity represented. Compared with non-shared clonotypes, the clonotypes found in all four sorted-subset donors had higher generation probabilities.

The donors were healthy, HIV-negative adults who had no recently reported acute infections or vaccinations. Only Caucasian adults living in Nashville, Tennessee, USA were represented among the donors. CD4+ T cells were enriched by magnetic negative selection, after which naive cells were positively selected on CD45RA and the negative fraction was taken as the memory subset. Blood was collected by leukapheresis, and PBMCs were isolated by Ficoll-Histopaque density gradient centrifugation and then cryopreserved in liquid nitrogen vapor phase. Analytical flow cytometry was used to check the purity and quantity of each magnetically sorted T cell population. Each sorted fraction had its genomic DNA isolated and then quantified by UV absorbance on a Nanodrop 2000c. Using the deep immunoSEQ assay, TCR CDR3 regions were amplified from genomic DNA by multiplex PCR. Genomic DNA extracted from each cell subset was distributed evenly over all wells of several immunoSEQ 96-well plates, and each plate served as one replicate. For sorted subsets, 200 to 250 ng of genomic DNA, equivalent to some 33,000 T cell genomes, went into each replicate PCR. Purified libraries were measured with a Qubit 3.0 fluorometer, size-checked on a Bioanalyzer 2100, and measured again with the KAPA Library Quantification kit. A separate single-read 150-cycle Illumina NextSeq 550 flow cell was used to sequence each immunoSEQ 96-well plate. The study's own analysis went as follows. Because the immunoSEQ output held only junctional sequences and lacked quality scores, the filtering could not match the filtering applied to full-length reads. To assign V/J genes and CDR3, sequences were annotated against IMGT germline references using PyIR, a Python wrapper for IgBLAST v1.9. Reads with weak V/J assignments (E-value above 1e-6), missing CDR3, stop codons, out-of-frame junctions, or ambiguous translated residues were removed. V3J clonotypes were defined as sequences sharing an identical inferred V gene, J gene, and CDR3 amino acid sequence. Percentage overlap between repertoires was calculated by dividing the number of shared unique clonotypes by the size of the smaller repertoire. RTK rarefaction, the Chao1 estimator, and Recon v2.1 estimates of unobserved clonotypes were used to assess repertoire richness. OLGA was used to compute generation probabilities for all TCRbeta clonotypes that the gDNA method yielded from a few donors. Drawn from immuneACCESS, this table holds only the in-frame rearrangements with V and J called that TCRdb kept. Clones are partly lost; checked studies trace under half to an unresolved V gene and leave the rest unexplained. Clone size and V and J calls were adopted from that table, with D and trimming inferred from the DNA. The sample table contains around 180,000 clones; only one count was recorded for 80% to 95% of them. The ten largest clones take up more than 0.06% of the sample.

The specimen sequenced was naive CD4+ T cells sorted from blood. In the paper's terms, the cell subset or site label means: CD45RA+ positively selected. The receptor was derived from a woman aged 30 to 39 in good health. The chain employs TRBV2 and TRBJ2-5; the D gene assignment is ambiguous. The CDR3: CASSPQETQYF. The nucleotide sequence is given as TGTGCCAGCAGTCCCCAAGAGACCCAGTACTTC.